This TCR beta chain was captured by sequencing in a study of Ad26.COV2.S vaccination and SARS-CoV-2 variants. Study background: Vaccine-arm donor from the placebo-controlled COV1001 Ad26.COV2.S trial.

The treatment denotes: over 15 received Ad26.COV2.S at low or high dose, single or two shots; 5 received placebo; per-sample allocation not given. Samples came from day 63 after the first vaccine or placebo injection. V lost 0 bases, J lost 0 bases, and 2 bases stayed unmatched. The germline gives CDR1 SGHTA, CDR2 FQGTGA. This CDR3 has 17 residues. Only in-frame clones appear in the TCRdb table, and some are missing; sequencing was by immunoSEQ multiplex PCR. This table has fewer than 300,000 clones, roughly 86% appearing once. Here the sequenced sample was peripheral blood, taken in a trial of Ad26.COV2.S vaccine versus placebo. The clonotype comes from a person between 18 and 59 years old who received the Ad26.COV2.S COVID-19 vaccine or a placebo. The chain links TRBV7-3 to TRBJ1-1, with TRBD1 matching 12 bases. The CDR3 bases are TGTGCCAGCAGCTTAACGGGACAGGGGGCCATGAACACTGAAGCTTTCTTT. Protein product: CASSLTGQGAMNTEAFF.